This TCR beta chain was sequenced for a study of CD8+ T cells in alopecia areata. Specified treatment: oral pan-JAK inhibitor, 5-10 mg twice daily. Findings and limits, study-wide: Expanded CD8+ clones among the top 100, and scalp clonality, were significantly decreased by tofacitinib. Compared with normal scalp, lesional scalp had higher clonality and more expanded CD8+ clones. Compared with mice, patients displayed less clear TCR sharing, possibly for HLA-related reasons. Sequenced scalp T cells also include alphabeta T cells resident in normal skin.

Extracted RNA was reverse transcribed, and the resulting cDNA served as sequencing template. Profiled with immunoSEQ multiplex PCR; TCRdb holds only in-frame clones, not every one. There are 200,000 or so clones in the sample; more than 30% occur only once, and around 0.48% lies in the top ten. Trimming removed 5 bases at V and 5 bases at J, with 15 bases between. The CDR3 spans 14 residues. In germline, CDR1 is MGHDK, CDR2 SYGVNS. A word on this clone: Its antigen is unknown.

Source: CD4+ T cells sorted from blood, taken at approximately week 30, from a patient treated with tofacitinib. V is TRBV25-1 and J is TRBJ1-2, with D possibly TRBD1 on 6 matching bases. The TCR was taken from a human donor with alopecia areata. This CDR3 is CASSKTGRAYGYTF. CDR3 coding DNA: TGTGCCAGCAGTAAAACAGGGAGGGCTTATGGCTACACCTTC.